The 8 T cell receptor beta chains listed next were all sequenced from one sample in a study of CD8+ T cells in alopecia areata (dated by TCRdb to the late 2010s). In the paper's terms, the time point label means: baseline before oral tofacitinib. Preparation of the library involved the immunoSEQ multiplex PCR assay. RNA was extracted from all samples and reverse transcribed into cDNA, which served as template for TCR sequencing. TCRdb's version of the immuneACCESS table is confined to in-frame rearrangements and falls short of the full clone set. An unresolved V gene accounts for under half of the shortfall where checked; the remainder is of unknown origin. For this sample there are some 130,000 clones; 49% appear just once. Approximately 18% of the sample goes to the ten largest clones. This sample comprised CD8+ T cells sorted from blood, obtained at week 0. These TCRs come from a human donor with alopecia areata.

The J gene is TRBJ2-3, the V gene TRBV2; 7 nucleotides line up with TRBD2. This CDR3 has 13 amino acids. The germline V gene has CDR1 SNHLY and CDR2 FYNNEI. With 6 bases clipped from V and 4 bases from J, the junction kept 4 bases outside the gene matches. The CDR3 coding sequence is TGTGCCAGCAGGCGGGGGATGGCAGATACGCAGTATTTT. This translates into CASRRGMADTQYF.

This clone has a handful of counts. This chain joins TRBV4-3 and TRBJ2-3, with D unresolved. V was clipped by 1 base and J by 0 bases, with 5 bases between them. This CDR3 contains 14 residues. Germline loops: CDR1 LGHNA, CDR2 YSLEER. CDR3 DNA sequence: TGCGCCAGCAGCCAAGTACCTAGCACAGATACGCAGTATTTT. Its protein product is CASSQVPSTDTQYF.

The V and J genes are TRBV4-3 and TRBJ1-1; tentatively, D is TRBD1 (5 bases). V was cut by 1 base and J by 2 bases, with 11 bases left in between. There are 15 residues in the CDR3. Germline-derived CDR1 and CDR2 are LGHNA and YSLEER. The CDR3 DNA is TGCGCCAGCAGCCAAGTGTGGGGCCCCAACACTGAAGCTTTCTTT. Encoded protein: CASSQVWGPNTEAFF.

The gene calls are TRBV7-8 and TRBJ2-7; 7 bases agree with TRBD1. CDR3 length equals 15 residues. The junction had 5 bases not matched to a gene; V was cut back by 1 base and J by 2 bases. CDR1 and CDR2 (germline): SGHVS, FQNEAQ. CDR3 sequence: CASSLEGQEAYEQYF. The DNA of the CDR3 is TGTGCCAGCAGCTTAGAAGGACAGGAAGCCTACGAGCAGTACTTC.

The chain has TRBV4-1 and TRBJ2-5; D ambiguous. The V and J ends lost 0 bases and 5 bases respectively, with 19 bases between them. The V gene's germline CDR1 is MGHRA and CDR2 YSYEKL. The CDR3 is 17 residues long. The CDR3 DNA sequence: TGCGCCAGCAGCCAAGAGGTTCGGCACTTCCCCCTGGAGACCCAGTACTTC. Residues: CASSQEVRHFPLETQYF.

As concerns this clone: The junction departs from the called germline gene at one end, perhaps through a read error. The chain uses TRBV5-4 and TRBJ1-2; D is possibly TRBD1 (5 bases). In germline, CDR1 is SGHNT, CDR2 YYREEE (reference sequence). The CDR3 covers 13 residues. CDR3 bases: TGCGCCAGCAGCTCCAGGGATAACTATGGCTACACCTTC. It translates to CASSSRDNYGYTF.

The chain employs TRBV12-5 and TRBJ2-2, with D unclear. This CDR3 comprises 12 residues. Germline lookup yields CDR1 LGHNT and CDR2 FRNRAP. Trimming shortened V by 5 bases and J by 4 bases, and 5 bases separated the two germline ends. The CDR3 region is CASGQVTGELFF. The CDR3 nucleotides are TGTGCTAGTGGTCAGGTCACCGGGGAGCTGTTTTTT. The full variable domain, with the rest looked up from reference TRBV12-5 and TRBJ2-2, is DARVTQTPRHKVTEMGQEVTMRCQPILGHNTVFWYRQTMMQGLELLAYFRNRAPLDDSGMPKDRFSAEMPDATLATLKIQPSEPRDSAVYFCASGQVTGELFFGEGSRLTVL.

Here the CDR3 reads CATSSQGNYGYTF. The CDR3 DNA reads TGTGCCACCAGCTCACAGGGGAACTATGGCTACACCTTC. This rearrangement joins TRBV15 to TRBJ1-2; the match to TRBD1 covers 7 bases. The J segment lost 2 bases and the V segment lost 5 bases, leaving 2 bases of the junction unmatched. The CDR3 sequence is 13 residues long. Germline loops: CDR1 LNHNV, CDR2 YYDKDF (reference sequence).